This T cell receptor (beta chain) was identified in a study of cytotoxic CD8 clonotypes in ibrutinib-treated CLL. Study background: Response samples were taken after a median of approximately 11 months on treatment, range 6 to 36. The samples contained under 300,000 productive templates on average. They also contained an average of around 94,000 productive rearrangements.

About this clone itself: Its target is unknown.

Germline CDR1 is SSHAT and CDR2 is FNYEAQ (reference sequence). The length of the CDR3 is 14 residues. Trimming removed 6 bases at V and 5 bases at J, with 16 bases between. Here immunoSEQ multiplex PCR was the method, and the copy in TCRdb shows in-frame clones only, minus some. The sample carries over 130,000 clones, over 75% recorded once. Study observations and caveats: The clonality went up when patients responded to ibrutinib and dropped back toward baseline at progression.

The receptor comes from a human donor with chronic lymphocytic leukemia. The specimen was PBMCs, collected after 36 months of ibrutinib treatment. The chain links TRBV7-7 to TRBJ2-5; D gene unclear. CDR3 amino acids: CASSSSSALETQYF. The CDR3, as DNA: TGTGCCAGCAGTTCCTCGTCCGCACTGGAGACCCAGTACTTC.